This passage covers 24 T cell receptor beta chains from one sample sequenced in a study of CD8+ T cells in alopecia areata. Treatment in this sample: oral pan-JAK inhibitor, 5-10 mg twice daily. Sequencing relied on a cDNA template that was reverse transcribed from extracted RNA. TCRdb's table, derived via immunoSEQ multiplex PCR, lists solely in-frame clones and lacks some. Of 250,000 to 350,000 clones listed, 45% to 70% are singletons. This specimen was CD4+ T cells sorted from blood, taken at approximately week 52, from a patient treated with tofacitinib. These receptors were obtained from a human donor with alopecia areata.

The chain uses TRBV4-1 and TRBJ1-2; D ambiguous. This CDR3 spans 16 amino acids. Germline CDR1 and CDR2: MGHRA and YSYEKL. The V end was cut by 4 bases, the J end by 0 bases, with 15 bases between. The CDR3 nucleotides read TGCGCCAGCAGCCTGGGCGCCGACGGGGCTAACTATGGCTACACCTTC. It yields the protein CASSLGADGANYGYTF.

This sequence joins TRBV6-4 and TRBJ2-3; the match to TRBD1 covers 8 bases. Germline assignment: CDR1 MRHNA and CDR2 SNTAGT. The CDR3 covers 15 residues. V lost 6 bases, J lost 2 bases, and 7 bases stayed unmatched. CDR3 loop: CASREQGDPTDTQYF. DNA for the CDR3: TGTGCCAGCAGAGAACAGGGGGACCCCACAGATACGCAGTATTTT.

On this clone itself: Other DNA sequences in this specimen translate into the identical CDR3. This chain links TRBV29-1 with TRBJ2-2, with unresolved D. V was trimmed by 6 bases and J by 1 base, leaving 6 bases between them. Germline lookup yields CDR1 SQVTM and CDR2 ANQGSEA. The CDR3 runs 12 residues. The CDR3 region has the DNA TGCAGCGTGGGGTTGAACACCGGGGAGCTGTTTTTT. Its protein is CSVGLNTGELFF.

This clone has more than one count but fewer than ten. The gene calls are TRBV7-2 and TRBJ2-5, with 8 nucleotides matching TRBD1. The germline CDR1 and CDR2 sequences are SGHTA and FQGNSA. The CDR3 length is 15 residues. J was trimmed by 5 bases and V by 1 base; bases with no gene match: 6. CDR3 DNA: TGTGCCAGCAGCTTAGGGGACAGGCGAAGGGAGACCCAGTACTTC. It codes for CASSLGDRRRETQYF.

The rearrangement links TRBV9 to TRBJ1-3; the D is unclear. In germline, CDR1 is SGDLS, CDR2 YYNGEE. The germline V and J ends were trimmed by 0 bases and 2 bases, with 9 bases remaining between them. The CDR3 runs to 15 residues. CDR3 residues: CASSVAASPGNTIYF. In DNA form, the CDR3 reads TGTGCCAGCAGCGTAGCGGCAAGTCCTGGAAACACCATATATTTT.

The chain uses TRBV7-9 and TRBJ1-1; the D is unclear. Germline CDR1 reads SEHNR; CDR2 reads FQNEAQ (reference sequence). The CDR3 is 15 residues long. Trimming removed 2 bases at V and 1 base at J, with 11 bases between. The CDR3 loop is CASSLFSRGNTEAFF. Written as DNA, the CDR3 is TGTGCCAGCAGCTTATTCTCCAGAGGGAACACTGAAGCTTTCTTT.

As concerns this clone: Other DNA sequences within the sample encode an identical CDR3. V is TRBV30 and J is TRBJ1-5; D is undetermined. Trimming stripped 0 bases from V and 5 bases from J, with 8 bases between. The CDR3 totals 13 residues. CDR1 and CDR2 (germline): GTSNPN, SVGIG (reference sequence). The CDR3 region is CAWSVGRDQPQHF. The DNA for the CDR3 is TGTGCCTGGAGTGTAGGCAGAGATCAGCCCCAGCATTTT.

The chain employs TRBV15 and TRBJ2-7; weak D call: TRBD1 (6 bases). The CDR3 is 14 residues long. V lost 5 bases to trimming and J lost 2 bases, with 13 bases between them. Germline loops: CDR1 LNHNV, CDR2 YYDKDF (reference sequence). CDR3 region: CATSPGTSPYEQYF. The CDR3 region has the DNA TGTGCCACCAGCCCCGGGACATCGCCCTACGAGCAGTACTTC.

This chain links TRBV14 with TRBJ2-5; 7 bases line up with TRBD1. Germline V gene lookup returns CDR1 SGHDN and CDR2 FVKESK. The length of the CDR3 is 15 residues. V trimming: 3 bases; J trimming: 0 bases; junction bases outside the gene matches: 4. In nucleotides, the CDR3 is TGTGCCAGCAGCCACCAGGACAGGTACCAAGAGACCCAGTACTTC. Protein sequence: CASSHQDRYQETQYF.

As to this clone: At the DNA level, this CDR3 is encoded by other sequences in the same sample as well. The genes are TRBV30 and TRBJ1-2; D remains ambiguous. V lost 0 bases and J 8 bases, leaving 10 bases between the germline ends. Germline loops: CDR1 GTSNPN, CDR2 SVGIG (reference sequence). CDR3 length: 12 residues. The CDR3 reads CAWSVTGFGYTF. The CDR3 DNA follows: TGTGCCTGGAGTGTAACCGGGTTCGGCTACACCTTC.

In its sample, this clone was seen a few times. The chain recombines TRBV6-5 with TRBJ1-1; D gene uncertain. The CDR3 extends over 14 amino acids. V lost 3 bases, J lost 1 base, and 9 bases lay in between. Germline V gene lookup returns CDR1 MNHEY and CDR2 SVGAGI. The CDR3 nucleotides read TGTGCCAGCAGTTATGGCAGCGCGAACACTGAAGCTTTCTTT. Translation: CASSYGSANTEAFF.

The chain links TRBV5-1 to TRBJ1-2; D gene unclear. The CDR3 runs 15 residues. V was pared by 3 bases and J by 2 bases, with 14 bases between. CDR1 is SGHRS, CDR2 YFSETQ, per germline. Here the CDR3 reads CASSSVGTSNYGYTF. In nucleotides, the CDR3 is TGCGCCAGCAGCTCGGTTGGCACCAGCAACTATGGCTACACCTTC.

V is TRBV5-1 and J is TRBJ1-1; unclear D gene. V lost 2 bases to trimming and J lost 2 bases, with 7 bases between them. In germline, CDR1 is SGHRS, CDR2 YFSETQ. The CDR3 is 13 residues long. CDR3 nucleotide sequence: TGCGCCAGCAGCTTACACCCAAACACTGAAGCTTTCTTT. Translation gives CASSLHPNTEAFF. Filled out from reference TRBV5-1 and TRBJ1-1, the complete variable domain reads KAGVTQTPRYLIKTRGQQVTLSCSPISGHRSVSWYQQTPGQGLQFLFEYFSETQRNKGNFPGRFSGRQFSNSRSEMNVSTLELGDSALYLCASSLHPNTEAFFGQGTRLTVV.

This chain uses TRBV5-1 with TRBJ2-7; no definite D call. The V gene's germline CDR1 is SGHRS and CDR2 YFSETQ. The CDR3 contains 13 residues. With 0 bases removed from V and 5 bases from J, the gap between germline ends came to 9 bases. The CDR3 nucleotides read TGCGCCAGCAGCTTGGGGCCCTTCGACGAGCAGTACTTC. Its translation: CASSLGPFDEQYF. The full variable domain, rest sourced from reference TRBV5-1 and TRBJ2-7, is KAGVTQTPRYLIKTRGQQVTLSCSPISGHRSVSWYQQTPGQGLQFLFEYFSETQRNKGNFPGRFSGRQFSNSRSEMNVSTLELGDSALYLCASSLGPFDEQYFGPGTRLTVT.

The chain carries TRBV7-6 and TRBJ2-7; possibly TRBD1 for D (6 bases). V was trimmed by 1 base and J by 0 bases, leaving 10 bases between them. Germline V gives CDR1 SGHVS, CDR2 FNYEAQ. The CDR3 is made up of 15 amino acids. The CDR3: CASSLVDSYSYEQYF. The CDR3 nucleotides are TGTGCCAGCAGCTTAGTGGACAGCTACTCCTACGAGCAGTACTTC.

The chain carries TRBV29-1 and TRBJ1-4; no reliable D call. V lost 4 bases and J lost 3, with 9 bases in between. This CDR3 contains 13 residues. Germline CDR1 SQVTM, CDR2 ANQGSEA. In DNA, the CDR3 is TGCAGCGTTGTGGCTACTCCTAATGAAAAACTGTTTTTT. The encoded protein is CSVVATPNEKLFF.

V usage is TRBV9 and J usage is TRBJ1-2, with TRBD1 identical over 8 bases. This CDR3 is built from 15 residues. V trimming: 3 bases; J trimming: 6 bases; junction bases outside the gene matches: 10. The V gene's germline CDR1 is SGDLS and CDR2 YYNGEE. CDR3 loop: CASSGGPGQGDGYTF. The CDR3 bases are TGTGCCAGCAGCGGCGGCCCCGGACAGGGCGATGGCTACACCTTC. The whole variable domain, filled in from reference TRBV9 and TRBJ1-2, reads DSGVTQTPKHLITATGQRVTLRCSPRSGDLSVYWYQQSLDQGLQFLIQYYNGEERAKGNILERFSAQQFPDLHSELNLSSLELGDSALYFCASSGGPGQGDGYTFGSGTRLTVV.

The rearrangement joins TRBV7-2 to TRBJ2-3, with D perhaps matching TRBD1 (6 bases). Trimming stripped 5 bases from V and 5 bases from J, with 20 bases between. Germline CDR1 reads SGHTA; CDR2 reads FQGNSA. The CDR3 totals 16 residues. This CDR3 reads CASSLPGRRGGDTQYF. CDR3 coding DNA: TGTGCCAGCAGCCTACCGGGTCGACGAGGGGGAGATACGCAGTATTTT.

J is TRBJ1-3 and V is TRBV30; no definite D call. V was cut by 1 base and J by 3 bases, with 16 bases left in between. The CDR3 has 16 amino acids. CDR1 is GTSNPN, CDR2 SVGIG, per germline (reference sequence). CDR3 nucleotide sequence: TGTGCCTGGAGTGCGGGCCTCCCCGGCGGTGGAAACACCATATATTTT. As protein: CAWSAGLPGGGNTIYF.

This clone was counted only a few times. This chain connects TRBV30 to TRBJ2-7; the D gene could be TRBD1 or TRBD2 (6 bases each). Deletions cut 4 bases from V and 3 bases from J, with 16 bases between. The germline V gene encodes CDR1 GTSNPN and CDR2 SVGIG (reference sequence). This CDR3 contains 14 residues. CDR3 nucleotide sequence: TGTGCCTGGAAAACCCCGGGGGCAGGCTACGAGCAGTACTTC. Encoded protein: CAWKTPGAGYEQYF.

The table lists this clone with a few counts. The chain employs TRBV7-9 and TRBJ1-2; D ambiguous. Germline V gene sequence: CDR1 SEHNR, CDR2 FQNEAQ (reference sequence). The ends were cut back, 3 bases at V and 4 bases at J, with 12 bases in the middle. The CDR3 extends over 14 amino acids. The CDR3 region has the DNA TGTGCCAGCAGCTTGGGCCAGTTAGGCTATGGCTACACCTTC. Translating it yields CASSLGQLGYGYTF.

The chain combines TRBV30 with TRBJ2-7; D is perhaps TRBD1 (6 bases). Germline values: CDR1 GTSNPN, CDR2 SVGIG (reference sequence). Trimming removed 1 base from V and 3 bases from J, with 13 bases in between. The CDR3 has 14 residues. CDR3 bases: TGTGCCTGGAGTGCTAGAACAGGGTTCTACGAGCAGTACTTC. This encodes CAWSARTGFYEQYF.

The rearrangement joins TRBV13 to TRBJ1-1, with a tentative D call TRBD1 (6 bases). The length of the CDR3 is 11 residues. Germline V gene data show CDR1 as PRHDT and CDR2 as FYEKMQ (reference sequence). The V end was cut by 6 bases, the J end by 6 bases, with 8 bases between. The CDR3 region has the DNA TGTGCCAGCAGACGGACAGCTGAAGCTTTCTTT. Its translation is CASRRTAEAFF. The entire variable domain, with the rest obtained from reference TRBV13 and TRBJ1-1, is as follows: AAGVIQSPRHLIKEKRETATLKCYPIPRHDTVYWYQQGPGQDPQFLISFYEKMQSDKGSIPDRFSAQQFSDYHSELNMSSLELGDSALYFCASRRTAEAFFGQGTRLTVV.

This clone was seen just once. This chain connects TRBV23-1 to TRBJ2-6, with a possible D match to TRBD2 (5 bases). TRBV23-1 is classed as an ORF, of uncertain function. Trimming stripped 0 bases from V and 1 base from J, with 16 bases between. The CDR3 extends over 19 amino acids. CDR3 amino acids: CASSQSEAPRASGANVLTF. In nucleotides, the CDR3 is TGCGCCAGCAGTCAATCGGAGGCCCCCCGGGCGTCTGGGGCCAACGTCCTGACTTTC.